Below, one TCR beta chain is given with its context. This entry comes from a study of OX40 agonist ivuxolimab in advanced cancers. The repertoire was sequenced with immunoSEQ multiplex PCR; TCRdb's copy has only in-frame clones and lacks some. The data contain about 76,000 clones, approximately 87% of them seen just once; the ten biggest clones take up approximately 0.98%. The TCR comes from an adult with an advanced solid tumor such as melanoma, head and neck, liver or kidney cancer. Sample: CD4+ or CD8+ T cells sorted from blood, taken in a trial of the OX40 agonist ivuxolimab.

The DNA for the CDR3 is TGTGCCAGCAGCTTAATACAAATTCGGGTACGGAATCCAACCGGGGAGCTGTTTTTT. Translating gives CASSLIQIRVRNPTGELFF. The chain recombines TRBV7-9 with TRBJ2-2; D is uncertain. Trimming left V 2 bases short and J 5 bases short, with 24 bases between. The germline CDR1 and CDR2 sequences are SEHNR and FQNEAQ (reference sequence). This CDR3 contains 19 residues.